Sequencing of this T cell receptor (beta chain) was carried out in a study of control samples from healthy donors and cancer patients. Clones were read by immunoSEQ multiplex PCR, and TCRdb kept only the in-frame ones, dropping some. The table includes around 41,000 clones, around 94% detected once. The material sequenced was blood. This sequence originates from a man aged 55 to 69 in good health.

The DNA for the CDR3 is TGTGCCATCAGTGCGGACAGGGGACCAGAGACCCAGTACTTC. Its protein product is CAISADRGPETQYF. This chain joins TRBV10-3 and TRBJ2-5; the match to TRBD1 covers 9 bases. From germline, CDR1 is ENHRY and CDR2 SYGVKD. The CDR3 loop spans 14 amino acids. After removal of 4 bases from V and 4 bases from J, the junction contained 4 bases not matched to a gene.